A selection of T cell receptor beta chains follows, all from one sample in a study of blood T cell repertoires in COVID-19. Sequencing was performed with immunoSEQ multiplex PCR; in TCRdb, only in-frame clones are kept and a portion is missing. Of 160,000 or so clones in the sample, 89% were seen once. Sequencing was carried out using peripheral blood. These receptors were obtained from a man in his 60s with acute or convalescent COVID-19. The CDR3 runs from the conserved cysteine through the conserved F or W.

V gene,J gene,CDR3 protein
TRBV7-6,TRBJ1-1,CASSQTLIQGATEAFF
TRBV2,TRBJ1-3,CASSAGLALSGNTIYF
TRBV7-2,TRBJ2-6,CASSFQGQVLSGANVLTF
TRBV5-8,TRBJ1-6,CASSFRQALSPLHF
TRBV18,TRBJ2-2,CASSPGTGVPGELFF
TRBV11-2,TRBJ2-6,CASSPFMGPGANVLTF
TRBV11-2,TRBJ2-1,CASSLVGGHEQFF
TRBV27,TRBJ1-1,CASTSHNMNTEAFF
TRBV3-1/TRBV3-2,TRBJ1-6,CASSPDRDSSPLHF
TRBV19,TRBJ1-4,CASSIRQGFGEKLFF
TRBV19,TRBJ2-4,CASSIAAGGPSRVKNIQYF
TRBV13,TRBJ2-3,CASNPGTSASSTDTQYF
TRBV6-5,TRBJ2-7,CASSFSGGVRLYEQYF
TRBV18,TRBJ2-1,CASSQAGRLDNEQFF
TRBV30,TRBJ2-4,CAWRVAKNIQYF
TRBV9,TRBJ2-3,CASSLSGGQYF
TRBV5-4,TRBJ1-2,CASSLETAYGYTF
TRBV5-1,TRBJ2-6,CASSSTGNSGANVLTF
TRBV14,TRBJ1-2,CASSQVAGGSRSYGYTF
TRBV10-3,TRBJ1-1,CAISESFGGPTEAFF
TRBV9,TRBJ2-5,CASSSPSGGAETQYF
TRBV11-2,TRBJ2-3,CASSRTASGGAEYTQYF
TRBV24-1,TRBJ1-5,CATADRSNQPQHF
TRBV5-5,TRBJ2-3,CASSRGQVSTDTQYF
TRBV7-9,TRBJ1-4,CASSLGMGATNEKLFF
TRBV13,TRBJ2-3,CASSPLLLAGDRSTDTQYF
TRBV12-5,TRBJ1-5,CASAVSDQPQHF
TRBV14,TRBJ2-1,CASSQAGDEQFF
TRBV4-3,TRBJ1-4,CASSQDKGVTNEKLFF
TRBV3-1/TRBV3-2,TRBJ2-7,CASSQGGTGFSYEQYF
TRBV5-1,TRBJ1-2,CASSLSGHGYTF
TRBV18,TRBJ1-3,CASSPPRSISGNTIYF
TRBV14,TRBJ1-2,CASSQGQTLYYGYTF
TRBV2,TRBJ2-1,CASRGQGDDEQFF
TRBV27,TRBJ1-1,CASRTNTGGLRTEAFF